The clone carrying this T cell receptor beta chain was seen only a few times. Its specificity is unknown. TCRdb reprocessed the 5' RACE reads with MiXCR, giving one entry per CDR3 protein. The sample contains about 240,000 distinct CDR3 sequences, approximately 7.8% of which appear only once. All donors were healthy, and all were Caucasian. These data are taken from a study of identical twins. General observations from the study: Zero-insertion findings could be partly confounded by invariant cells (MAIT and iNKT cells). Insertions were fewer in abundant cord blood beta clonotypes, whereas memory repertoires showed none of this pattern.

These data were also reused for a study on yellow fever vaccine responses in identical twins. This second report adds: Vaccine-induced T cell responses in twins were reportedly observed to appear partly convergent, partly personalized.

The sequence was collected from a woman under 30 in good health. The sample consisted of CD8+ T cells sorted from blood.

CDR3 bases: TGTGCCAGCAGTCCCGGGCTCTCGGGGGACGAGCAGTACGTC. Residues: CASSPGLSGDEQYV. V usage is TRBV12-3 or TRBV12-4 and J usage is TRBJ2-7; possible D gene TRBD2, 6 bases. Trimming cost V 5 bases and J 5 bases, with 16 bases left between them. The CDR3 loop spans 14 amino acids.